This T cell receptor beta chain was found in a study of T cell responses to AZD1222 COVID-19 vaccine. The table came from immunoSEQ multiplex PCR; TCRdb's copy has only in-frame clones and leaves some out. This sample has over 150,000 clones, with approximately 90% found just once. In the case of this clone: The target antigen is unknown. One junction end does not reproduce the germline sequence, and a read error may be involved.

General observations from the study: Variant regions that are unmutated are reportedly the target of nearly half of spike-specific TCRs. Most donors were white British, females outnumbered males, and clonal diversity was possibly underestimated. Baseline seropositivity characterized only a handful of AZD1222 recipients.

The length of the CDR3 is 11 residues. CDR1 and CDR2 (germline): MNHEY, SVGAGI. The sequence came from an adult who received the AZD1222 COVID-19 vaccine. The chain uses TRBV6-5 and TRBJ1-6; 7 positions agree with TRBD1. This material consisted of peripheral blood, taken 28 days after the second AZD1222 dose. CDR3: CASSTRQGLCF. The CDR3, as DNA: TGTGCCAGCAGTACCCGACAGGGCCTTTGTTTT.